A single sample gave rise to the 10 T cell receptor beta chains below, sequenced in a study of T cell responses to AZD1222 COVID-19 vaccine. Generated by immunoSEQ multiplex PCR, the TCRdb table keeps only in-frame clones and is missing some. Here the sample spans about 56,000 clones, over 75% being singletons. The sample here was peripheral blood, taken on day 0 of AZD1222 vaccination. All receptors derive from an adult in good health.

This chain connects TRBV5-1 to TRBJ1-2; D perhaps matches TRBD1 (5 bases). The CDR3 has 15 residues. Germline V lookup: CDR1 SGHRS, CDR2 YFSETQ. The V end was cut by 5 bases, the J end by 0 bases, with 14 bases between. The CDR3 DNA is TGCGCCAGCAGAACTGAGGGGATAGCTAACTATGGCTACACCTTC. Amino acids: CASRTEGIANYGYTF.

As concerns this clone: No DNA is shown, since the ends of the CDR3 on it are uncertain; the CDR3 is the one TCRdb lists. The genes are TRBV19 and TRBJ1-1; TRBD1 is the table's D call and was not checked against the DNA. The V gene's germline CDR1 is LNHDA and CDR2 SQIVND (reference sequence). The CDR3 is 12 amino acids long, termini counted. CDR3 protein: CASSIVGQGTFF.

The chain is built from TRBV5-4 and TRBJ2-3; D may correspond to TRBD1 or TRBD2 (6 bases each). CDR1 is SGHNT, CDR2 YYREEE, per germline (reference sequence). The CDR3 sequence is 16 residues long. V was shortened by 7 bases and J by 3 bases, with 21 bases between the two germline ends. The CDR3: CASSWWETGATDTQYF. CDR3 nucleotides: TGTGCCAGCTCCTGGTGGGAAACGGGGGCGACAGATACGCAGTATTTT.

The chain is built from TRBV28 and TRBJ2-5, with D perhaps matching TRBD2 (6 bases). This CDR3 spans 14 amino acids. The germline gives CDR1 MDHEN, CDR2 SYDVKM. V lost 5 bases to trimming and J lost 5 bases, with 15 bases between them. The CDR3 protein is CASSSLGGGETQYF. Here the CDR3 DNA reads TGTGCCAGCAGTAGCCTGGGAGGAGGGGAGACCCAGTACTTC.

The chain employs TRBV21-1 and TRBJ1-3. TRBV21-1 is reported as a pseudogene. The CDR3 totals 20 residues. This CDR3 is CASSNYRTILGRSSGNTIYF. CDR3 DNA sequence: TGTGCCAGCAGCAACTACAGAACTATCCTCGGTAGGAGCTCTGGAAACACCATATATTTT.

By frequency in the sample, this clone is medium-sized. The rearrangement joins TRBV19 to TRBJ1-5, with D uncertain. CDR1 and CDR2 (germline): LNHDA, SQIVND (reference sequence). This CDR3 is built from 12 residues. Trimming took off 5 bases at V and 9 bases at J, with 11 bases between the two ends. Here the CDR3 reads CASSPGNWPQHF. CDR3 DNA: TGTGCCAGTAGTCCGGGTAACTGGCCCCAGCATTTT.

The genes are TRBV2 and TRBJ1-2, with 9 bases fitting TRBD1. CDR1 is SNHLY, CDR2 FYNNEI, per germline. Trimming cost V 1 base and J 7 bases; bases outside gene matches: 10. The CDR3 runs to 16 residues. The CDR3 DNA sequence: TGTGCCAGCAGTGAAGGGGTGGGACAGGGTCTTGGTGGCTACACCTTC. Translating it yields CASSEGVGQGLGGYTF. Full variable domain (outside the CDR3, taken from reference TRBV2 and TRBJ1-2): EPEVTQTPSHQVTQMGQEVILRCVPISNHLYFYWYRQILGQKVEFLVSFYNNEISEKSEIFDDQFSVERPDGSNFTLKIRSTKLEDSAMYFCASSEGVGQGLGGYTFGSGTRLTVV.

The rearrangement links TRBV6-2 or TRBV6-3 to TRBJ2-7, with D possibly TRBD1 on 5 matching bases. Trimming left V 4 bases short and J 4 bases short, with 14 bases between. The CDR3 contains 14 residues. Germline V lookup: CDR1 MNHEY, CDR2 SVGEGT. CDR3 in DNA: TGTGCCAGCAGTTGGTCCAGGGTGACGTACGAGCAGTACTTC. Its protein product is CASSWSRVTYEQYF.

The chain recombines TRBV7-3 with TRBJ2-3; D is ambiguous. V shed 5 bases and J shed 2 bases, with 11 bases lying between them. Germline assignment: CDR1 SGHTA and CDR2 FQGTGA. The CDR3 sequence is 14 residues long. The CDR3 region is CASSPHPSTDTQYF. CDR3 bases: TGTGCCAGCAGCCCTCACCCCTCCACAGATACGCAGTATTTT.

The V and J genes are TRBV6-5 and TRBJ2-7, with 8 bases that match TRBD1. Trimming took 11 bases from V and 4 from J; bases not matched to a gene: 7. Germline CDR1 and CDR2: MNHEY and SVGAGI. The CDR3 is 12 amino acids. In nucleotides, the CDR3 is TGTGCCGGGAAGACAGGGGCGTACGAGCAGTACTTC. Its protein is CAGKTGAYEQYF.